This TCR beta chain is from a study of T-cell reconstitution after alpha-beta-depleted transplantation in children. This clonotype was observed at least ten times. As it was prepared, the TCRbeta library received unique molecular identifiers. In TCRdb, the PCR reads were re-called with MiXCR into one record per CDR3 protein. The sample has approximately 250,000 distinct CDR3 sequences; 9.7% are singletons. The origin of this receptor is a human donor who donated a stem cell graft to a child with SCID. The material sequenced was PBMCs from the stem cell graft donor, taken from the stem cell graft.

CDR3 residues: CASSLLQGLQETQYF. The CDR3 nucleotides are TGTGCCAGCAGTTTATTGCAGGGACTCCAAGAGACCCAGTACTTC. The gene calls are TRBV27 and TRBJ2-5, with D tentatively TRBD2 (6 bases). From germline, CDR1 is MNHEY and CDR2 SMNVEV (reference sequence). Trimming removed 1 base at V and 1 base at J, with 10 bases between. This CDR3 is 15 amino acids long.